These 11 T cell receptor beta chains came from one sample sequenced in a study of blood T cells in healthy people across ages. The authors ran a second PCR of roughly 6 to 11 cycles using a sample-barcoded 5' primer and a J-beta primer mix. TCRdb used MiXCR to reprocess the 5' RACE reads, holding one entry per CDR3 protein. Among more than 650,000 distinct CDR3 sequences listed, roughly 26% were seen once. Another study also made use of these data, one on T cells of mothers and their children.

The source material was blood. The receptors derive from a boy under 18 in good health.

DNA of the CDR3: TGTGCCAGCAGCGTAGATCCGAAACCCCATGAGCAGTTCTTC. As protein: CASSVDPKPHEQFF. The rearrangement joins TRBV9 to TRBJ2-5, with D hard to call. The J call may be in error: the DNA end matches TRBJ2-1 better. The CDR3 has 14 residues. From germline, CDR1 is SGDLS and CDR2 YYNGEE.

This clonotype showed up just a few times. The chain carries TRBV19 and TRBJ2-5, with D unclear. The DNA matches TRBJ2-7 better at its end, which makes the J call doubtful. The CDR3 spans 13 residues. Germline-derived CDR1 and CDR2 are LNHDA and SQIVND (reference sequence). CDR3 coding DNA: TGTGCCAGTAGTATCAACGGACCCTACGAGCAGTACTTC. It specifies CASSINGPYEQYF.

This clonotype was observed a few times. The genes are TRBV6-5 and TRBJ1-1; D is undetermined. Trimming left V 6 bases short and J 1 base short, with 9 bases between. Looked up from germline, CDR1 is MNHEY and CDR2 is SVGAGI. The CDR3 contains 13 residues. CDR3 residues: CASSQKWNTEAFF. Written as DNA, the CDR3 is TGTGCCAGCAGCCAAAAGTGGAACACTGAAGCTTTCTTT.

The chain couples TRBV28 to TRBJ2-3; D is perhaps TRBD1 (6 bases). The CDR3 is 15 amino acids. Trimming removed 4 bases from V and 4 bases from J, with 15 bases in between. Germline assignment: CDR1 MDHEN and CDR2 SYDVKM. The CDR3 sequence is CASSSPGVGADTQYF. Written as DNA, the CDR3 is TGTGCCAGCAGTTCCCCAGGGGTCGGCGCAGATACGCAGTATTTT.

Comments on this clonotype: The junction shows a germline mismatch at one end, possibly a read error. V gene TRBV20-1 combines with J gene TRBJ1-2; D might be TRBD1 (6 bases). The germline CDR1 and CDR2 sequences are DFQATT and SNEGSKA (reference sequence). This CDR3 has 11 residues. The CDR3 DNA follows: TGTAGTGCCCCGGGGGGGCTTGGCTACACCTTC. Protein sequence: CSAPGGLGYTF.

This clonotype was detected a few times. The V gene is TRBV4-1, the J gene TRBJ2-2; D gene uncertain. V lost 3 bases, J lost 6 bases, and 11 bases lay in between. The germline V gene has CDR1 MGHRA and CDR2 YSYEKL. There are 14 residues in the CDR3. CDR3 DNA: TGCGCCAGCAGCCAGGGTTGGGCGGCCGGGGAGCTGTTTTTT. Its protein is CASSQGWAAGELFF.

This clonotype was picked up a small number of times. The gene calls are TRBV4-2 and TRBJ2-7; 7 bases agree with TRBD1. The trim removed 4 bases at V and 12 bases at J, leaving 12 bases unmatched. The CDR3 extends over 13 amino acids. CDR1 LGHNA and CDR2 YNFKEQ come from the germline V gene. The CDR3, as DNA: TGTGCCAGCAGCCCGGACCTACAGGGGTTGGCGTACTTC. Residues: CASSPDLQGLAYF.

The chain employs TRBV7-9 and TRBJ2-5; D is possibly TRBD2 (6 bases). Gene TRBJ2-1 matches the end of the DNA better, so the J call may be wrong. Per the germline V gene, CDR1 is SEHNR and CDR2 is FQNEAQ (reference sequence). The CDR3 contains 14 residues. Written as DNA, the CDR3 is TGTGCCACCGCCCGCGGGATTGGAATGAGTGAGCAGTTCTTC. Protein: CATARGIGMSEQFF.

This clonotype was seen only a few times. The chain couples TRBV2 to TRBJ2-2; D gene uncertain. CDR1 is SNHLY, CDR2 FYNNEI, per germline. Trimming removed 2 bases from V and 1 base from J, with 8 bases in between. The CDR3 is 15 amino acids. The CDR3 region is CASSELQRNTGELFF. DNA of the CDR3: TGTGCCAGCAGTGAACTCCAGCGGAACACCGGGGAGCTGTTTTTT.

In its sample, this clonotype was seen a few times. The chain has TRBV28 and TRBJ2-1, with D possibly matching TRBD2 (5 bases). V was shortened by 3 bases and J by 0 bases, with 6 bases between the two germline ends. CDR3 size: 14 residues. The V gene's germline CDR1 is MDHEN and CDR2 SYDVKM. The CDR3 DNA reads TGTGCCAGCAGTTTGGGAGCCTCCTACAATGAGCAGTTCTTC. This translates into CASSLGASYNEQFF.

Many counts were recorded for this clonotype. The chain carries TRBV12-3 or TRBV12-4 and TRBJ2-2; TRBD1 matches at 7 bases. CDR3 size: 14 residues. Trimming took 6 bases from V and 4 from J; bases not matched to a gene: 5. The CDR3 DNA follows: TGTGCCAGCAGCTTAAGGGGGCCCACCGGGGAGCTGTTTTTT. It is translated as CASSLRGPTGELFF.